This TCR beta chain stems from a study of blood T cell repertoires in COVID-19. Background on the study: COVID-19 samples, acute and convalescent, were from the United States, Italy and Spain. T cells, B-cell-depleted T cells, or PBMCs supplied cDNA or gDNA.

The authors' processing: How many nucleated cells were present was estimated from reference gene primer amplification. TCRdb's copy holds only in-frame clones and misses some; the assay was immunoSEQ multiplex PCR. The V and J calls and clone size are taken from that table; D and trimming were inferred from the DNA. The table includes about 170,000 clones, 74% detected once. Trimming removed 5 bases at V and 7 bases at J, with 12 bases between. The CDR3 loop spans 14 amino acids. From germline, CDR1 is SNHLY and CDR2 FYNNEI. The chain recombines TRBV2 with TRBJ1-6, with D unresolved. The TCR originated in a woman older than 75 with acute or convalescent COVID-19. Sequencing used peripheral blood. CDR3 coding DNA: TGTGCCAGCAGTTATCGAAGCGAGAATTCACCCCTCCACTTT. Translating gives CASSYRSENSPLHF.